This T cell receptor beta chain was sequenced for a study of regulatory T cells in long-lasting Graves disease. Study results and limitations: Repertoires from persistent disease leaned toward TRBV28, TRBJ1-2 and TRBJ2-5.

Building of the TCR beta libraries involved iRepertoire HTBI primers and Arm-PCR of CDR3 regions. One entry per CDR3 protein, called by TCRdb with MiXCR from the multiplex PCR reads. The sample lists a few hundred thousand distinct CDR3 sequences, 12% occurring once. CDR1 is SQVTM, CDR2 ANQGSEA, per germline. This CDR3 has 15 residues. V was trimmed by 5 bases and J by 5 bases, leaving 19 bases between them. Time point specified: newly diagnosed GD, antithyroid drugs for less than 3 months. With RNA extracted from PBMCs as input, the TCR library was made. Many counts were recorded for this clonotype. The antigen remains undetermined. These data also featured in a second study, about T cells in Graves' hyperthyroidism and ophthalmopathy.

The sample here was peripheral blood mononuclear cells (PBMCs), taken at new diagnosis, from a patient treated with antithyroid drugs. The clonotype comes from a woman under 30 with Graves disease. V is TRBV29-1 and J is TRBJ2-1; D is perhaps TRBD2 (7 bases). CDR3 bases: TGCAGCGTTCGGGACTACCTACAGGGAAACAATGAGCAGTTCTTC. It codes for CSVRDYLQGNNEQFF.